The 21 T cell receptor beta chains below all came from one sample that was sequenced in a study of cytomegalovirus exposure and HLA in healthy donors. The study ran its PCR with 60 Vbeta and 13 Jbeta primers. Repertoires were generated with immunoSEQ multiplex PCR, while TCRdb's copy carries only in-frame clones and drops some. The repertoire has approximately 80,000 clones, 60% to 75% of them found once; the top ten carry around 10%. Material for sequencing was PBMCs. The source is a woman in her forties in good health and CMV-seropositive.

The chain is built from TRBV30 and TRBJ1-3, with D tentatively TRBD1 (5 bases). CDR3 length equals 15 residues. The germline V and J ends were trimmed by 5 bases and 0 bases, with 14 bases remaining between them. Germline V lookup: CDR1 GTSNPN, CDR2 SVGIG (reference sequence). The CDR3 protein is CAWHKDRISGNTIYF. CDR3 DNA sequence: TGTGCCTGGCACAAAGACAGAATCTCTGGAAACACCATATATTTT.

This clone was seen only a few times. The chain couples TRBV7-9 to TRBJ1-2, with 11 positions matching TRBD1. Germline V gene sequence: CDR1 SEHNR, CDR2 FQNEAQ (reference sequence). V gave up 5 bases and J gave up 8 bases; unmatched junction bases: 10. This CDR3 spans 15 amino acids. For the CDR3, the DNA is TGTGCCAGCAGCCCACCAGGACAGGGGGCGGGGGGCTACACCTTC. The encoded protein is CASSPPGQGAGGYTF. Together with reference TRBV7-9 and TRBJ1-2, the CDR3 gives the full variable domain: DTGVSQNPRHKITKRGQNVTFRCDPISEHNRLYWYRQTLGQGPEFLTYFQNEAQLEKSRLLSDRFSAERPKGSFSTLEIQRTEQGDSAMYLCASSPPGQGAGGYTFGSGTRLTVV.

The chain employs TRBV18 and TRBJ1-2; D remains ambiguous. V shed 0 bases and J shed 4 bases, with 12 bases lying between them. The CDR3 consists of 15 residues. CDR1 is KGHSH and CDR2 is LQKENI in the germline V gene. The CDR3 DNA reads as TGTGCCAGCTCACCACCGAGTTCGACATCCTATGGCTACACCTTC. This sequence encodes CASSPPSSTSYGYTF. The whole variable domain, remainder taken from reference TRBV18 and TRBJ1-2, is NAGVMQNPRHLVRRRGQEARLRCSPMKGHSHVYWYRQLPEEGLKFMVYLQKENIIDESGMPKERFSAEFPKEGPSILRIQQVVRGDSAAYFCASSPPSSTSYGYTFGSGTRLTVV.

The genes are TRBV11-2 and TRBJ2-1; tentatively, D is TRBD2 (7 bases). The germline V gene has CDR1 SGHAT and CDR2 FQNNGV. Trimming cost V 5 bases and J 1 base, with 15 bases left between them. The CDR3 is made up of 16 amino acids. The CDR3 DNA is TGTGCCAGCAGCGCCCTGGGGGGGCCTTCCTACAATGAGCAGTTCTTC. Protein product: CASSALGGPSYNEQFF.

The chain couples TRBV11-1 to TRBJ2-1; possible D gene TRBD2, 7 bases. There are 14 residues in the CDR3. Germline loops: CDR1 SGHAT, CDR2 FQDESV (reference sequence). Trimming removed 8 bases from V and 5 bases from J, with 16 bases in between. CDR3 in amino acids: CASRMGGGDNEQFF. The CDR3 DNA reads TGTGCCAGCCGCATGGGAGGGGGGGACAATGAGCAGTTCTTC.

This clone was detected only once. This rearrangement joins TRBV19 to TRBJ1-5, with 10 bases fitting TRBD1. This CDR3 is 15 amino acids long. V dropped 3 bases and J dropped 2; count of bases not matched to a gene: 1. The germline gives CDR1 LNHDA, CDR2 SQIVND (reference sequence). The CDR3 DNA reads TGTGCCAGTAGTATCGGGACAGGGGGCAATCAGCCCCAGCATTTT. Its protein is CASSIGTGGNQPQHF.

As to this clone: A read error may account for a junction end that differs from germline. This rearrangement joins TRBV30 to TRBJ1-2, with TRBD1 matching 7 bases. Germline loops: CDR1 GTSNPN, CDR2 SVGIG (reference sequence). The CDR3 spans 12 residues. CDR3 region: CAWSSTGNGYPF. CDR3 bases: TGTGCCTGGAGCTCGACAGGGAATGGCTACCCCTTC. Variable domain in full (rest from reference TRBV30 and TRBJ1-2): SQTIHQWPATLVQPVGSPLSLECTVEGTSNPNLYWYRQAAGRGLQLLFYSVGIGQISSEVPQNLSASRPQDRQFILSSKKLLLSDSGFYLCAWSSTGNGYPFGSGTRLTVV.

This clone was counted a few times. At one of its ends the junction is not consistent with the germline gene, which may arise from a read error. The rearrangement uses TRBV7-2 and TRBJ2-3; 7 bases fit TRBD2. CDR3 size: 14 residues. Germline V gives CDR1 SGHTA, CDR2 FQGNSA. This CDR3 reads CASSQWTSADTQYF. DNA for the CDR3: TGCGCCAGCAGCCAATGGACTAGTGCAGATACGCAGTATTTT.

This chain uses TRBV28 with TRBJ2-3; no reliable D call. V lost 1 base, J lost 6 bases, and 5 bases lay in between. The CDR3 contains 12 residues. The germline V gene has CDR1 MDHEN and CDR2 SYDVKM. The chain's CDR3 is CASSLFPDTQYF. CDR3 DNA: TGTGCCAGCAGTTTATTCCCGGATACGCAGTATTTT. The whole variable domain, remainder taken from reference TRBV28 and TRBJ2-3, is DVKVTQSSRYLVKRTGEKVFLECVQDMDHENMFWYRQDPGLGLRLIYFSYDVKMKEKGDIPEGYSVSREKKERFSLILESASTNQTSMYLCASSLFPDTQYFGPGTRLTVL.

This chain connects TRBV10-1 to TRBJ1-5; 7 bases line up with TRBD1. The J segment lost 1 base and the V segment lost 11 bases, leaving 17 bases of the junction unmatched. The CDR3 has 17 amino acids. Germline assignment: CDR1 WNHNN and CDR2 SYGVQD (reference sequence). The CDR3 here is CAPSRGVPQRSNQPQHF. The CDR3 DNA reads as TGCGCCCCGAGCAGGGGGGTGCCCCAAAGGAGCAATCAGCCCCAGCATTTT.

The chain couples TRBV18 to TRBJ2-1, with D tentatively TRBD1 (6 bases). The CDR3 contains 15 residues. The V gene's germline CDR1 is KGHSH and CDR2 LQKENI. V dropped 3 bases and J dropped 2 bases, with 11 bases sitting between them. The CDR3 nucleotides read TGTGCCAGCTCACCTCCAGGGGTCCCCTACAATGAGCAGTTCTTC. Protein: CASSPPGVPYNEQFF.

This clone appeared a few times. CDR3 nucleotide sequence: TGCGCCAGCAGCCAAGAATCGATAGGGGCAGGAAAACTGTTTTTT. Protein product: CASSQESIGAGKLFF. The chain uses TRBV4-3 and TRBJ1-4; D perhaps matches TRBD1 (5 bases). Germline V gene lookup returns CDR1 LGHNA and CDR2 YSLEER. The CDR3 is 15 residues long. Trimming took off 0 bases at V and 10 bases at J, with 15 bases between the two ends.

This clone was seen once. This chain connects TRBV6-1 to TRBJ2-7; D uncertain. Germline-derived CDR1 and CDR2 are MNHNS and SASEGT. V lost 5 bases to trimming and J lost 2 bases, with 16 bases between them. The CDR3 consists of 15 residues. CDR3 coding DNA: TGTGCCAGCAGTACCGGTTCGAATCTCGCCTACGAGCAGTACTTC. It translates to CASSTGSNLAYEQYF.

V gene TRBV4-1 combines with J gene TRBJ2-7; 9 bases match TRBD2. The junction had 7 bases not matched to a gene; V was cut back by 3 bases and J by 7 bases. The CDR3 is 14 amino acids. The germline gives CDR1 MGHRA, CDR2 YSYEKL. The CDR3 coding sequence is TGCGCCAGCAGCCATCGCCTAGCGGGACCTGAGCAGTACTTC. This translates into CASSHRLAGPEQYF.

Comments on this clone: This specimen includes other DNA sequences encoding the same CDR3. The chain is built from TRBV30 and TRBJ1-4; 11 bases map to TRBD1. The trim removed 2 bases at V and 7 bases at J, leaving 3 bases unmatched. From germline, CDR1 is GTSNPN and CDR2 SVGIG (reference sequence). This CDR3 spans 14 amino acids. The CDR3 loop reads CAWSSGTGGEKLFF. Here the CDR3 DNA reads TGTGCCTGGAGTTCGGGGACAGGGGGTGAAAAACTGTTTTTT. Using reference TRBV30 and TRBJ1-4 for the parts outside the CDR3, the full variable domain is SQTIHQWPATLVQPVGSPLSLECTVEGTSNPNLYWYRQAAGRGLQLLFYSVGIGQISSEVPQNLSASRPQDRQFILSSKKLLLSDSGFYLCAWSSGTGGEKLFFGSGTQLSVL.

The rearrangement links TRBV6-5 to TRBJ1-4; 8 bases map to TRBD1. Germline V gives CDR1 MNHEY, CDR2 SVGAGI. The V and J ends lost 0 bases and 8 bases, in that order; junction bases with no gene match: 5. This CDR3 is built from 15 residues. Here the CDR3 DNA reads TGTGCCAGCAGTTACTCGGGGGCAGGGGGCGAAAAACTGTTTTTT. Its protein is CASSYSGAGGEKLFF.

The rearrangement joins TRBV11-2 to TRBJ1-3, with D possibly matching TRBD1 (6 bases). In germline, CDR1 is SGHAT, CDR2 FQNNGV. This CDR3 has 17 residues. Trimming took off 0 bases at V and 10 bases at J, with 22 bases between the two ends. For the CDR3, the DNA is TGTGCCAGCAGCTTAGAGTGGGCGACAGGAGGATCTTCGACCATATATTTT. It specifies CASSLEWATGGSSTIYF.

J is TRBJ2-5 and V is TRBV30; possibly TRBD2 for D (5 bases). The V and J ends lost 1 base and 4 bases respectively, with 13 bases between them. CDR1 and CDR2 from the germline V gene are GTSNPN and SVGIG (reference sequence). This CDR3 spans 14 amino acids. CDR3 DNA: TGTGCCTGGAGTGCCCCCGGGGTTAGAGAGACCCAGTACTTC. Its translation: CAWSAPGVRETQYF.

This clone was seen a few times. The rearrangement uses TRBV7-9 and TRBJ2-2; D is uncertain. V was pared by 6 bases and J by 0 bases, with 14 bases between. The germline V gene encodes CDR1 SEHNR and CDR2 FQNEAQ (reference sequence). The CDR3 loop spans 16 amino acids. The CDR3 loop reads CASSNPVSANTGELFF. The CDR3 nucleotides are TGTGCCAGCAGTAACCCCGTTTCAGCGAACACCGGGGAGCTGTTTTTT.

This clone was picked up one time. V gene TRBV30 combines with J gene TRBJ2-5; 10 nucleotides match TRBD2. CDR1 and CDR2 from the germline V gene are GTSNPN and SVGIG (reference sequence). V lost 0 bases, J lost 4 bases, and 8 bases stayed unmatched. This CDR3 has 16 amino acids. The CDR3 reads CAWSVTSGGAGETQYF. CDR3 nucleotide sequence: TGTGCCTGGAGTGTAACCAGCGGGGGGGCGGGAGAGACCCAGTACTTC.

The CDR3 coding sequence is TGTGCCAGCAGTACCTCCGGGACCTACGAGCAGTACTTC. Its protein is CASSTSGTYEQYF. The J gene is TRBJ2-7, the V gene TRBV6-6, with TRBD2 as a possible D gene (5 bases). Germline loops: CDR1 MNHNY, CDR2 SVGAGI (reference sequence). The CDR3 has 13 residues. Trimming took 5 bases from V and 2 from J, leaving 10 bases between them.